This TCR beta chain was recovered during a study of blood T cells in healthy people across ages. Whole-study findings and limits: The study found more naive CD4+ cells and higher diversity in long-lived than aged donors.

The CDR3 consists of 11 residues. V was clipped by 3 bases and J by 7 bases, with 8 bases between them. Germline V gene sequence: CDR1 SGHRS, CDR2 YFSETQ. Combining a sample-barcoded 5' primer with a J-beta primer mix, a second PCR ran for about 7 to 12 cycles. All samples yielded 2.5 million or more CDR3-containing paired-end reads. TCRdb re-called the 5' RACE reads through MiXCR, storing one row per CDR3 protein. The sample has some 1.4 million distinct CDR3 sequences; about 40% are singletons. Every donor provided around 9.3 milliliters of peripheral blood. Total RNA, at least 5 micrograms per sample, came from PBMCs. Remarks on this clonotype: Its antigen is unidentified.

The source is a woman in her late teens or twenties in good health. The sample taken for sequencing was blood. The chain recombines TRBV5-1 with TRBJ2-7, with D hard to call. The CDR3 DNA reads as TGCGCCAGCAGCTGGGTCAATGAGCAGTACTTC. Translated: CASSWVNEQYF. Complete variable domain (other parts from reference TRBV5-1 and TRBJ2-7): KAGVTQTPRYLIKTRGQQVTLSCSPISGHRSVSWYQQTPGQGLQFLFEYFSETQRNKGNFPGRFSGRQFSNSRSEMNVSTLELGDSALYLCASSWVNEQYFGPGTRLTVT.